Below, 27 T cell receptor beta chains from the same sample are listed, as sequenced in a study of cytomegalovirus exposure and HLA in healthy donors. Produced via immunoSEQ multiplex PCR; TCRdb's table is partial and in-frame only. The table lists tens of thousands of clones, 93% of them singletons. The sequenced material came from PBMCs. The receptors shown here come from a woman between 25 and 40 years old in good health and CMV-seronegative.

The CDR3 loop is CASSLRRLSQKVYGYTF. For the CDR3, the DNA is TGTGCCAGCAGCCTGCGACGACTCTCACAAAAGGTCTATGGCTACACCTTC. This chain joins TRBV5-6 and TRBJ1-2; no reliable D call. Germline values: CDR1 SGHDT, CDR2 YYEEEE. V was clipped by 4 bases and J by 4 bases, with 23 bases between them. This CDR3 has 17 residues.

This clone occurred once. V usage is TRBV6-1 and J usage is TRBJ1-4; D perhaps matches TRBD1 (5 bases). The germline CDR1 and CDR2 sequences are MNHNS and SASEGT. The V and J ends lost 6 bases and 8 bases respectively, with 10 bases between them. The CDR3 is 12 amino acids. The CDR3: CASRTEEEKLFF. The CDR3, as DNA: TGTGCCAGCAGGACAGAGGAAGAAAAACTGTTTTTT.

CDR3 coding DNA: TGCGCCAGCAGCTTGATTCCAGGTTTGAACACTGAAGCTTTCTTT. It encodes CASSLIPGLNTEAFF. The V and J genes are TRBV5-1 and TRBJ1-1; D is undetermined. V was pared by 1 base and J by 0 bases, with 10 bases between. This CDR3 comprises 15 residues. Germline CDR1 is SGHRS and CDR2 is YFSETQ.

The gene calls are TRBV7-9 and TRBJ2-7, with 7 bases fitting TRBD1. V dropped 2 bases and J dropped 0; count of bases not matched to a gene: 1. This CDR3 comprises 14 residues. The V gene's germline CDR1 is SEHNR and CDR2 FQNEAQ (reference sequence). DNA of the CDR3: TGTGCCAGCAGCTTAAGACAGGGCTCCTACGAGCAGTACTTC. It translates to CASSLRQGSYEQYF.

The CDR3 region has the DNA TGCGCCAGCAGCCTGACTAGCGGATTATACAATGAGCAGTTCTTC. As protein: CASSLTSGLYNEQFF. The chain joins TRBV4-1 to TRBJ2-1; 9 nucleotides agree with TRBD2. There are 15 residues in the CDR3. Trimming removed 4 bases from V and 4 bases from J; junction bases left unmatched: 5. Germline V lookup: CDR1 MGHRA, CDR2 YSYEKL.

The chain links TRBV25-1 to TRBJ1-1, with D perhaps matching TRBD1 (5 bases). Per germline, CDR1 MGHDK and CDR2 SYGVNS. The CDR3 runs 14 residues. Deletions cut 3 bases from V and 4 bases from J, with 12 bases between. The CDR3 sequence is CASSDWGEGTEAFF. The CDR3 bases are TGTGCCAGCAGTGATTGGGGGGAGGGCACTGAAGCTTTCTTT. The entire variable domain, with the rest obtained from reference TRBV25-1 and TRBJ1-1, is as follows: EADIYQTPRYLVIGTGKKITLECSQTMGHDKMYWYQQDPGMELHLIHYSYGVNSTEKGDLSSESTVSRIRTEHFPLTLESARPSHTSQYLCASSDWGEGTEAFFGQGTRLTVV.

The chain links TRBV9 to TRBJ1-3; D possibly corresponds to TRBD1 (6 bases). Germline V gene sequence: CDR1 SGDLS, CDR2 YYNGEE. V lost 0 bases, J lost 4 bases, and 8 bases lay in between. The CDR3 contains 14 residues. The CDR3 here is CASSVGGTGNTIYF. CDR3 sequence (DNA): TGTGCCAGCAGCGTAGGTGGGACAGGAAACACCATATATTTT.

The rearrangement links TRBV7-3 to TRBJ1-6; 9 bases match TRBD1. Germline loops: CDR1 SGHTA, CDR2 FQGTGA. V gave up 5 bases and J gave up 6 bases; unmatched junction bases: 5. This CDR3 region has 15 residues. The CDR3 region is CASSLGTGTNSPLHF. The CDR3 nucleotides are TGTGCCAGCAGCCTCGGGACAGGGACTAATTCACCCCTCCACTTT.

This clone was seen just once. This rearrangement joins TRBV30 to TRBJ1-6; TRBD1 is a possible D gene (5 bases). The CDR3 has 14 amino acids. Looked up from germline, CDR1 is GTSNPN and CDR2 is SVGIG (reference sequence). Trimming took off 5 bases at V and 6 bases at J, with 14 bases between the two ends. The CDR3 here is CAWAGGDFNSPLHF. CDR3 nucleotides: TGTGCCTGGGCGGGGGGGGATTTTAATTCACCCCTCCACTTT.

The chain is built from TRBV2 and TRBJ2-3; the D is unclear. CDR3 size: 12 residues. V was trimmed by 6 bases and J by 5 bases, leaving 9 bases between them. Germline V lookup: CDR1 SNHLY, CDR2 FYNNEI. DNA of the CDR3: TGTGCCAGCAGGGTCCTAGGAGATACGCAGTATTTT. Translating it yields CASRVLGDTQYF. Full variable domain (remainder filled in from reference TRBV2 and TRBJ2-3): EPEVTQTPSHQVTQMGQEVILRCVPISNHLYFYWYRQILGQKVEFLVSFYNNEISEKSEIFDDQFSVERPDGSNFTLKIRSTKLEDSAMYFCASRVLGDTQYFGPGTRLTVL.

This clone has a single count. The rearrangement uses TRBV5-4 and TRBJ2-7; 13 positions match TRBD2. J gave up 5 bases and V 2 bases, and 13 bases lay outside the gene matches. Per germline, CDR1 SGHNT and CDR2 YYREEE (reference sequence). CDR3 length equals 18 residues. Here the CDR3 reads CASSFAPWTSGRIHEQYF. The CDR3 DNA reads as TGTGCCAGCAGCTTTGCCCCTTGGACTAGCGGGAGAATCCACGAGCAGTACTTC.

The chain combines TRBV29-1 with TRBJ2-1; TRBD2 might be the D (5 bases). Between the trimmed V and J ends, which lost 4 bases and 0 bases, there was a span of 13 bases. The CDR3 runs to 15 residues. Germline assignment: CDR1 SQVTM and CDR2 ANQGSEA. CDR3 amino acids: CSVGLAESSYNEQFF. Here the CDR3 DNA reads TGCAGCGTTGGGCTAGCCGAAAGCTCCTACAATGAGCAGTTCTTC.

CDR3 loop: CASSFNGRGTDTQYF. In DNA, the CDR3 is TGTGCCAGCAGCTTTAATGGCAGGGGCACAGATACGCAGTATTTT. The chain employs TRBV7-2 and TRBJ2-3; a weak D match, TRBD1 (5 bases). The germline CDR1 and CDR2 sequences are SGHTA and FQGNSA. V was clipped by 3 bases and J by 1 base, with 11 bases between them. The CDR3 runs 15 residues.

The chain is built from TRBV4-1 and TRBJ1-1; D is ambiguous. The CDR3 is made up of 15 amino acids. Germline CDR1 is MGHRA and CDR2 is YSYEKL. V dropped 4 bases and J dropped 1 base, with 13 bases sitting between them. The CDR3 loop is CASSLVGERNTEAFF. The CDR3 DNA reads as TGCGCCAGCAGCCTAGTGGGAGAGAGGAACACTGAAGCTTTCTTT.

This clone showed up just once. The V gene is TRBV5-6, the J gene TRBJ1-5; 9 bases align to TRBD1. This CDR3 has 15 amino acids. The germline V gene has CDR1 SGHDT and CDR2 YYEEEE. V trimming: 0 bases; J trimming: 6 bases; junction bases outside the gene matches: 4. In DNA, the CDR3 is TGTGCCAGCAGCTTGGGGGACAGGGCTGGTCAGCCCCAGCATTTT. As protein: CASSLGDRAGQPQHF.

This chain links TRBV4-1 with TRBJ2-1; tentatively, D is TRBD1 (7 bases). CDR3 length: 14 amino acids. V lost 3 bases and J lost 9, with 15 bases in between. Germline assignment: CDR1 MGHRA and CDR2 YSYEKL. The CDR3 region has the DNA TGCGCCAGCAGCCAGGAGGAGGGGGCCGGTGAGCAGTTCTTC. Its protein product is CASSQEEGAGEQFF.

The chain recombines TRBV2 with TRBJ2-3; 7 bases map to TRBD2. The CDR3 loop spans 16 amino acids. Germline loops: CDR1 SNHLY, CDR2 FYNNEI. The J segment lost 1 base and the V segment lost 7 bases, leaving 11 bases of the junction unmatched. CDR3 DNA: TGTGCCAGCACCCCCGGCTCCCGGGGGGGCACAGATACGCAGTATTTT. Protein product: CASTPGSRGGTDTQYF.

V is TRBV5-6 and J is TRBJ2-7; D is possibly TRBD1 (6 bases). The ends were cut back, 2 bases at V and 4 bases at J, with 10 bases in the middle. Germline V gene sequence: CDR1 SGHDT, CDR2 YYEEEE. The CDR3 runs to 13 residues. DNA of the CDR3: TGTGCCAGCAGCTTCGAGACAGGATACGAGCAGTACTTC. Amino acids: CASSFETGYEQYF.

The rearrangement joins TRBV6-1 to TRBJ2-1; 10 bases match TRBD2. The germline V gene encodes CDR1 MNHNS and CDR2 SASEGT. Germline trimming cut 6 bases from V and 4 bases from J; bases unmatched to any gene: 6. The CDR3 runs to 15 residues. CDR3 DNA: TGTGCCAGCAGAGTAAGGACTAGCGGATACAATGAGCAGTTCTTC. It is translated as CASRVRTSGYNEQFF.

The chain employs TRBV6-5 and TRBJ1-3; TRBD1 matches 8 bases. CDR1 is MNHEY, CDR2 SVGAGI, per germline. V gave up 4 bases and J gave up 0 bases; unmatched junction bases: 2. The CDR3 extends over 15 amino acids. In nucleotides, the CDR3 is TGTGCCAGCAGTTTCGACAGGGGCTCTGGAAACACCATATATTTT. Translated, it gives CASSFDRGSGNTIYF.

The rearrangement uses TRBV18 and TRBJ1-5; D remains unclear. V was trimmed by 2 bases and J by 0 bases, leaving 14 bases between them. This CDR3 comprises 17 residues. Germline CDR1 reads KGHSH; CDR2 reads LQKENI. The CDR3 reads CASSPTQATYSNQPQHF. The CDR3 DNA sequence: TGTGCCAGCTCACCAACACAAGCGACTTATAGCAATCAGCCCCAGCATTTT.

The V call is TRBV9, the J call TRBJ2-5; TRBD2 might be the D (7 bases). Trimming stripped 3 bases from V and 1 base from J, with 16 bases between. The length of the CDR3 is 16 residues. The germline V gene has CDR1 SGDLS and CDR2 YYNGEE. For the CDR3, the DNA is TGTGCCAGCAGCGGACCAGAGGGGGGGTCCCAAGAGACCCAGTACTTC. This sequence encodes CASSGPEGGSQETQYF.

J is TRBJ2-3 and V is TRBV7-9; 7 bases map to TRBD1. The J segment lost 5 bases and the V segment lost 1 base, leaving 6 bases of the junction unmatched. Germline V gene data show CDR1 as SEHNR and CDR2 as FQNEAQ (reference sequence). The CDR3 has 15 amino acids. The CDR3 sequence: CASSLVGGRGDTQYF. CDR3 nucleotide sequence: TGTGCCAGCAGCTTAGTAGGGGGCCGGGGAGATACGCAGTATTTT.

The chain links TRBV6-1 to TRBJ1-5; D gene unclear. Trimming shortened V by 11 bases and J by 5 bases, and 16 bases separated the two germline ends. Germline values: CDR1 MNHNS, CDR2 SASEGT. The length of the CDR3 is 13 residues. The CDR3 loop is CAASGSKDQPQHF. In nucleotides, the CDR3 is TGTGCCGCTTCGGGGTCTAAGGATCAGCCCCAGCATTTT.

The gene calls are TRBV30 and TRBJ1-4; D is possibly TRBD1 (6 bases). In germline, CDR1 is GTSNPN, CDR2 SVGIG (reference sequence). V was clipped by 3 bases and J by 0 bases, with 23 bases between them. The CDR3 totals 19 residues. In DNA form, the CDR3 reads TGTGCCTGGAGCCCACACCCCCGGGACACACCCTCAACTAATGAAAAACTGTTTTTT. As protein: CAWSPHPRDTPSTNEKLFF.

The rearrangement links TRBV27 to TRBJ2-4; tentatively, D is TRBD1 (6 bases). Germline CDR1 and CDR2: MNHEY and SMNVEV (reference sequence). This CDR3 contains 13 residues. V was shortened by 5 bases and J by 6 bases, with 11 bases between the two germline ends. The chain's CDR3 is CASSPLQGNIQYF. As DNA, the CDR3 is TGTGCCAGCAGTCCACTACAGGGAAACATTCAGTACTTC.

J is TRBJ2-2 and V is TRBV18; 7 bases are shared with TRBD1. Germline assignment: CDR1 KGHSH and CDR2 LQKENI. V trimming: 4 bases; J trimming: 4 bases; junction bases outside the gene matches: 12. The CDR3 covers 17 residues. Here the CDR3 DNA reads TGTGCCAGCTCACGAGCGACAGGGAGCCGGGGCACCGGGGAGCTGTTTTTT. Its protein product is CASSRATGSRGTGELFF.